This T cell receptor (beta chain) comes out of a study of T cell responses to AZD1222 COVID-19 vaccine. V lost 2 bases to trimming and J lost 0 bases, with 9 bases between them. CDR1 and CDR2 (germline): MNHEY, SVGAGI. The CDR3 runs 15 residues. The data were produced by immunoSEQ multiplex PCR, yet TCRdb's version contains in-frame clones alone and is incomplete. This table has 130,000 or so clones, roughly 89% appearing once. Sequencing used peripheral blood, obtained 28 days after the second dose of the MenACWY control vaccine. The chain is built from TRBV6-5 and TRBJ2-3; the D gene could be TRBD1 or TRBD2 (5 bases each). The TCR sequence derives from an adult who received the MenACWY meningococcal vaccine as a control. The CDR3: CASSYGDPSTDTQYF. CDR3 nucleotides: TGTGCCAGCAGTTACGGGGACCCTAGCACAGATACGCAGTATTTT.